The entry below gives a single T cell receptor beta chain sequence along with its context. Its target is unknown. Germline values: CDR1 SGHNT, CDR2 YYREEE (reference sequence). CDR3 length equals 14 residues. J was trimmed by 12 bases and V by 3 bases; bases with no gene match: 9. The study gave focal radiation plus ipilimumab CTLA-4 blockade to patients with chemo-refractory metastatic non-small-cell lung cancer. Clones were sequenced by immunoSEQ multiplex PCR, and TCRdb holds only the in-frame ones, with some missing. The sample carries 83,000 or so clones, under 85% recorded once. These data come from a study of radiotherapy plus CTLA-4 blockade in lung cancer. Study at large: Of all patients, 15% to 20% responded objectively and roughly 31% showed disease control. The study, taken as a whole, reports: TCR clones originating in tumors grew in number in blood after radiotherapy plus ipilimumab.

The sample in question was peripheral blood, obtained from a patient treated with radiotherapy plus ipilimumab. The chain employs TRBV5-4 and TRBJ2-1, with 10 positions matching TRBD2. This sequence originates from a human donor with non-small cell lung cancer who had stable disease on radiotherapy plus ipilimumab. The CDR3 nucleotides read TGTGCCAGCAGCTCGGCAGGGACTAGCGTCGGGCAGTTCTTC. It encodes CASSSAGTSVGQFF.